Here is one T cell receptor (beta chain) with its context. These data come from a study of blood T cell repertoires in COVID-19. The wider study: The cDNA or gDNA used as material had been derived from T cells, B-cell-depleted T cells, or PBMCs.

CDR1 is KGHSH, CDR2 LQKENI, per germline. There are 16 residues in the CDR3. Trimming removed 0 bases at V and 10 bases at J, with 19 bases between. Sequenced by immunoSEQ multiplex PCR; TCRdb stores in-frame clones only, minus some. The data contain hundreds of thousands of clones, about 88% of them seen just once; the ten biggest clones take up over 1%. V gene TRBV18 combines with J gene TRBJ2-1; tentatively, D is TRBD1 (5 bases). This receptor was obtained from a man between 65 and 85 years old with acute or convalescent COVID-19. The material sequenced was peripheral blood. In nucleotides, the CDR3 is TGTGCCAGCTCACCACCGTCACCAGGGCTCCCTAGGGAGCAGTTCTTC. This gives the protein CASSPPSPGLPREQFF.